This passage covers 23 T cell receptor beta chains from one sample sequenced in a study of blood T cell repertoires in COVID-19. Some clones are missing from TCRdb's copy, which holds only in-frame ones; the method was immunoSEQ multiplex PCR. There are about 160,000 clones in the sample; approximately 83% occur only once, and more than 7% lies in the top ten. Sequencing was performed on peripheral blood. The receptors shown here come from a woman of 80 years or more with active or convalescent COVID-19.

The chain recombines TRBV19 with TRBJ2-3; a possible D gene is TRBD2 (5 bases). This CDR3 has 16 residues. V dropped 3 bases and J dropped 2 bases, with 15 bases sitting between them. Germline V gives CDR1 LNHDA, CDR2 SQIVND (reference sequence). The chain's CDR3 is CASSMRAGYTTDTQYF. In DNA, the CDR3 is TGTGCCAGTAGTATGCGGGCAGGCTATACCACAGATACGCAGTATTTT.

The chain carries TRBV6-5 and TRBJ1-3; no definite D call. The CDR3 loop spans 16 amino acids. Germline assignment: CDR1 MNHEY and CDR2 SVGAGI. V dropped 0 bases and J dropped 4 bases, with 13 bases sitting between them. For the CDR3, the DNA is TGTGCCAGCAGTTACTCTTCTGGTTCGGGAGGAAACACCATATATTTT. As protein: CASSYSSGSGGNTIYF.

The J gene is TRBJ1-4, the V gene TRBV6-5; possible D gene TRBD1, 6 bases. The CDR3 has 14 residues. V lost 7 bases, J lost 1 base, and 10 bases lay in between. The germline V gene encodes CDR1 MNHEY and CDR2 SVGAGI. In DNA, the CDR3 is TGTGCCAGCAAAGAACAGGGAACTAATGAAAAACTGTTTTTT. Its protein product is CASKEQGTNEKLFF.

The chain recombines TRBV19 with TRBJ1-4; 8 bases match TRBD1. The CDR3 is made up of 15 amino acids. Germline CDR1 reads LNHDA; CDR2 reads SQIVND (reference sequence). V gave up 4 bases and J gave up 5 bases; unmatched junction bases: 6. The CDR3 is CASSTGTGPNEKLFF. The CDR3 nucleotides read TGTGCCAGTAGTACGGGGACAGGCCCGAATGAAAAACTGTTTTTT.

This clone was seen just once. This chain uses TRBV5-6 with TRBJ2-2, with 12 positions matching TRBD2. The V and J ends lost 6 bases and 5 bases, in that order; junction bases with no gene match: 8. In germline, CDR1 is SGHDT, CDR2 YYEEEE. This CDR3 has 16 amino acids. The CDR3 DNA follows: TGTGCCAGCACCATACTAGCGGGGGGCAGGACCGGGGAGCTGTTTTTT. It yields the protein CASTILAGGRTGELFF.

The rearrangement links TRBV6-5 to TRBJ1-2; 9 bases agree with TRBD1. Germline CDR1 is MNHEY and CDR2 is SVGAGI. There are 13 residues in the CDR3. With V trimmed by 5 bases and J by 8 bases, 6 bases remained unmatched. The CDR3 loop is CASSRTGGAGYTF. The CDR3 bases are TGTGCCAGCAGTCGCACAGGGGGCGCCGGCTACACCTTC.

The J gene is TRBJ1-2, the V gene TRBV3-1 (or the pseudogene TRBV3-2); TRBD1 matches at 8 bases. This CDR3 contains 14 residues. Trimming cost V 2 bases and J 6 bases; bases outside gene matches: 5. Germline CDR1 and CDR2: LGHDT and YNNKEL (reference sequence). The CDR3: CASSQQGARDGYTF. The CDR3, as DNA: TGTGCCAGCAGCCAACAGGGGGCTCGGGATGGCTACACCTTC.

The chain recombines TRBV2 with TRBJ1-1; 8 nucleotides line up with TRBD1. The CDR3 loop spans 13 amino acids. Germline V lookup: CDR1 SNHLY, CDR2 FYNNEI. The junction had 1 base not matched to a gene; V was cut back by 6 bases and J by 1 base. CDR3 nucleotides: TGTGCCAGCAGGGGACAGGAGAACACTGAAGCTTTCTTT. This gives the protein CASRGQENTEAFF.

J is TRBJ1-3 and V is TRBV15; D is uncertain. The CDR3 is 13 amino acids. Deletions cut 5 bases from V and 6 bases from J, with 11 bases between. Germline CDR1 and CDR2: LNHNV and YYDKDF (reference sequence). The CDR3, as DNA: TGTGCCACCAGCCCGGTCCCGTTAAACACCATATATTTT. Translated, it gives CATSPVPLNTIYF.

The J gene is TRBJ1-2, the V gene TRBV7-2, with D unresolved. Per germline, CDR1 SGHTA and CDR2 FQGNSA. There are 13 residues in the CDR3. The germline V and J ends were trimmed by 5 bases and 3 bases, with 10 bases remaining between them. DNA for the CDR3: TGTGCCAGCAGCCATTATCAGGACTATGGCTACACCTTC. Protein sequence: CASSHYQDYGYTF.

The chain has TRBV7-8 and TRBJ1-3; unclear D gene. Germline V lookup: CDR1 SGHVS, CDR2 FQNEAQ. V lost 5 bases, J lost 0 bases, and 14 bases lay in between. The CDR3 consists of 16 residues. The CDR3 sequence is CASSLGSYLSGNTIYF. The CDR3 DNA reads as TGTGCCAGCAGCCTAGGAAGCTACCTCTCTGGAAACACCATATATTTT. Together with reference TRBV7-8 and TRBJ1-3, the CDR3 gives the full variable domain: GAGVSQSPRYKVAKRGQDVALRCDPISGHVSLFWYQQALGQGPEFLTYFQNEAQLDKSGLPSDRFFAERPEGSVSTLKIQRTQQEDSAVYLCASSLGSYLSGNTIYFGEGSWLTVV.

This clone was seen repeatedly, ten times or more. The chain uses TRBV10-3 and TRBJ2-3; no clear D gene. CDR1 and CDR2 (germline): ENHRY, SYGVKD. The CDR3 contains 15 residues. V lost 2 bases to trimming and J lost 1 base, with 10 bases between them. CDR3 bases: TGTGCCATCAGTGAGGGCGGCTCCCGCACAGATACGCAGTATTTT. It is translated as CAISEGGSRTDTQYF.

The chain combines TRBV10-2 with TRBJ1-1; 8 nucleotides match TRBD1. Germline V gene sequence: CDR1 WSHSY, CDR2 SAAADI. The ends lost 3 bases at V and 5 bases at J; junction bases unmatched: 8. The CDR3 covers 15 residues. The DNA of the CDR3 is TGCGCCAGCAGTGAAACCGGACAGGGATGGACTGAAGCTTTCTTT. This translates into CASSETGQGWTEAFF.

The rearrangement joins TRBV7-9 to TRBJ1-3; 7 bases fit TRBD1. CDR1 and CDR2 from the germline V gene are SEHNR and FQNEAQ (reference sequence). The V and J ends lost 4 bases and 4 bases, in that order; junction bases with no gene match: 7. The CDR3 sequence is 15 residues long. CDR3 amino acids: CASSSRQGRGNTIYF. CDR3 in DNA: TGTGCCAGCAGCTCGCGACAGGGCCGGGGAAACACCATATATTTT.

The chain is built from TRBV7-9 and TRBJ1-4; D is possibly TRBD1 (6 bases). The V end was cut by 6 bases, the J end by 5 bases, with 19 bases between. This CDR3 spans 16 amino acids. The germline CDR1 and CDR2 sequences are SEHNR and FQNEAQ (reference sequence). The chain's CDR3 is CASSFSVQGLNEKLFF. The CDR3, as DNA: TGTGCCAGCAGTTTTAGCGTCCAGGGGCTAAATGAAAAACTGTTTTTT. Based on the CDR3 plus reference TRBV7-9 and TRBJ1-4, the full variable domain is DTGVSQNPRHKITKRGQNVTFRCDPISEHNRLYWYRQTLGQGPEFLTYFQNEAQLEKSRLLSDRFSAERPKGSFSTLEIQRTEQGDSAMYLCASSFSVQGLNEKLFFGSGTQLSVL.

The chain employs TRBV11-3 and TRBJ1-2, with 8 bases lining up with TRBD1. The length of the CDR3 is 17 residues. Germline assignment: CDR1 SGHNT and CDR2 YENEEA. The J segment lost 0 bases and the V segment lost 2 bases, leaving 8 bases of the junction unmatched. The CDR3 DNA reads TGTGCCAGCAGCTTACGCGGGACAGGCCTTGCTAACTATGGCTACACCTTC. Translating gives CASSLRGTGLANYGYTF. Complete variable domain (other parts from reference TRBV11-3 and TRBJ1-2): EAGVVQSPRYKIIEKKQPVAFWCNPISGHNTLYWYLQNLGQGPELLIRYENEEAVDDSQLPKDRFSAERLKGVDSTLKIQPAELGDSAVYLCASSLRGTGLANYGYTFGSGTRLTVV.

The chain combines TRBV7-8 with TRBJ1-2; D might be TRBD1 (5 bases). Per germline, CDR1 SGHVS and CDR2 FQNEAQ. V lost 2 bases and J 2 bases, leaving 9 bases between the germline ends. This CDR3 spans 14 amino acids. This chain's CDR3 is CASSLTSGNYGYTF. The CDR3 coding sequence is TGTGCCAGCAGCTTAACGTCAGGGAACTATGGCTACACCTTC. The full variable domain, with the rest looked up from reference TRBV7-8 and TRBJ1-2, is GAGVSQSPRYKVAKRGQDVALRCDPISGHVSLFWYQQALGQGPEFLTYFQNEAQLDKSGLPSDRFFAERPEGSVSTLKIQRTQQEDSAVYLCASSLTSGNYGYTFGSGTRLTVV.

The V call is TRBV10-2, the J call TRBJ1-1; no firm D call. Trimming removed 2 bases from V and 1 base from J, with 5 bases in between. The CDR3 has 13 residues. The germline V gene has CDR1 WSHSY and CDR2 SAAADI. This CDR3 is CASSEGRNTEAFF. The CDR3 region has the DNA TGCGCCAGCAGTGAGGGCAGGAACACTGAAGCTTTCTTT.

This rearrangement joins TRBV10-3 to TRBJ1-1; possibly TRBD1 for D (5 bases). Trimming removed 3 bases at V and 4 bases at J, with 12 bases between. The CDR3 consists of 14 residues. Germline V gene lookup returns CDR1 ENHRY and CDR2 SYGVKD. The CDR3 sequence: CAISDREGSTEAFF. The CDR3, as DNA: TGTGCCATCAGTGACCGGGAGGGGAGCACTGAAGCTTTCTTT.

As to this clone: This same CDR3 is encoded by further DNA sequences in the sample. The CDR3 is CASSVGGGNTDTQYF. In DNA form, the CDR3 reads TGTGCCAGCAGCGTGGGAGGAGGGAACACAGATACGCAGTATTTT. The V call is TRBV9, the J call TRBJ2-3; D may be TRBD2 (6 bases). CDR3 length: 15 residues. Germline loops: CDR1 SGDLS, CDR2 YYNGEE. The V end was cut by 2 bases, the J end by 2 bases, with 12 bases between. The full variable domain, in which reference TRBV9 and TRBJ2-3 provide the parts outside the CDR3, is DSGVTQTPKHLITATGQRVTLRCSPRSGDLSVYWYQQSLDQGLQFLIQYYNGEERAKGNILERFSAQQFPDLHSELNLSSLELGDSALYFCASSVGGGNTDTQYFGPGTRLTVL.

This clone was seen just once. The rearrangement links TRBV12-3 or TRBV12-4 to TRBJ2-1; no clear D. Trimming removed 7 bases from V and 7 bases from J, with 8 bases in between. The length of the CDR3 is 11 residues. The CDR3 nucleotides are TGTGCCAGCACCTTCAGGAATGAGCAGTTCTTC. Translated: CASTFRNEQFF.

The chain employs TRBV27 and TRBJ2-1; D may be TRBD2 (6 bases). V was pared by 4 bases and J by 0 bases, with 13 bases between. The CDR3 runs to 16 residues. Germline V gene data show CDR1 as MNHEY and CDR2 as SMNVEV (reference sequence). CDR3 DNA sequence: TGTGCCAGCAGTTCCCGGACTACCAGCTCCTACAATGAGCAGTTCTTC. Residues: CASSSRTTSSYNEQFF.

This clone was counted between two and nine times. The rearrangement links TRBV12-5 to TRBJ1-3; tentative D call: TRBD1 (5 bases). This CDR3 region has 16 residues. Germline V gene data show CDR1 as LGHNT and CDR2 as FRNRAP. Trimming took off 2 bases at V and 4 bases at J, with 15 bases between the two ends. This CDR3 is CASGLISTVGGNTIYF. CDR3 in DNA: TGTGCTAGTGGTTTGATCTCGACAGTAGGAGGAAACACCATATATTTT.